Ten or more counts support the clone carrying this T cell receptor beta chain. The time point is: pre-sensitization, week 0. Treatment here: therapeutic diphenylcyclopropenone sensitization with weekly scalp DPC. In TCRdb, the RACE reads were re-called with MiXCR into one record per CDR3 protein. The sample yields under 400,000 distinct CDR3 sequences, about 5.1% seen once. This sample was taken from a study of human T cells and chemical hapten exposure. V lost 1 base, J lost 8 bases, and 14 bases lay in between. This CDR3 has 15 amino acids. Germline assignment: CDR1 LNHDA and CDR2 SQIVND (reference sequence).

The chain joins TRBV19 to TRBJ1-4; possibly TRBD1 for D (6 bases). The input for sequencing was whole blood, taken in connection with sensitization to the hapten diphenylcyclopropenone (DPC). This clonotype was obtained from a woman between 45 and 60 years old with alopecia areata. Some clones in this sample may be carry-over from other donors' samples. CDR3 amino acids: CASSIVPRGGEKLFF. CDR3 in DNA: TGTGCCAGTAGTATAGTCCCCAGGGGCGGCGAAAAACTGTTTTTT. The whole variable domain, filled in from reference TRBV19 and TRBJ1-4, reads DGGITQSPKYLFRKEGQNVTLSCEQNLNHDAMYWYRQDPGQGLRLIYYSQIVNDFQKGDIAEGYSVSREKKESFPLTVTSAQKNPTAFYLCASSIVPRGGEKLFFGSGTQLSVL.